The rows below give T cell receptor beta chains drawn from one sample of a study of cytomegalovirus exposure and HLA in healthy donors. The assay was immunoSEQ multiplex PCR, and TCRdb's table has in-frame clones only and misses some. This sample yields about 150,000 clones, of which around three quarters are seen a single time; about 13% belongs to the top ten. Sequenced input: PBMCs. All receptors derive from a man in his forties in good health and CMV-seropositive. Both conserved end residues are trimmed from each CDR3. A D gene is named only where the DNA matches it firmly. Clone size is given for some rows only: seen once, a few or many times, or a class if the clone is expanded.

j_call,clone_size,v_call,d_call,cdr3_aa
TRBJ1-2,-,TRBV6-1,-,ASSEAGRIGYT
TRBJ2-7,once,TRBV5-1,TRBD1,ASRPGQGQQY
TRBJ1-5,-,TRBV2,-,ASSEQGGSNQPQH
TRBJ1-3,-,TRBV30,-,AWTRGGVNTIY
TRBJ2-2,-,TRBV4-3,-,ASSQDGGAGELF
TRBJ2-3,-,TRBV4-1,-,ASSQVSYTDTQY
TRBJ2-7,-,TRBV4-1,-,ASSQVDSVAAGYEQY
TRBJ1-4,-,TRBV30,TRBD1,ASHRGSYGPTNEKLF
TRBJ2-3,-,TRBV5-1,-,ASSSGFLDTQY
TRBJ1-1,-,TRBV10-3,-,AISGPPTGHPSNTEAF
TRBJ1-2,-,TRBV28,TRBD1,ASRPGTATGYGYT
TRBJ1-6,once,TRBV7-9,TRBD1,ASSPDRDAYRTYNSPLH
TRBJ1-2,-,TRBV6-1,-,ASSEGGPSTFYGYT
TRBJ1-5,-,TRBV2,-,ASRLTLNQPQH
TRBJ2-5,-,TRBV5-1,TRBD2,ASTGTSGKETQY
TRBJ2-3,-,TRBV6-6,-,ASSHASEVPDTQY
TRBJ1-5,few,TRBV5-8,TRBD1,ASSYDRESSNQPQH
TRBJ1-3,-,TRBV6-6,-,ATIGASGNTIY
TRBJ2-2,once,TRBV7-2,TRBD1,ASSLDRVTGELF
TRBJ2-1,-,TRBV5-4,TRBD2,ASRDGLAGRSEQF
TRBJ2-7,-,TRBV9,TRBD2,ASSVGAGAFEQY
TRBJ1-2,-,TRBV12-5,-,ASGSPPGYGYT
TRBJ2-7,-,TRBV6-5,-,ASSRAGSEQY
TRBJ1-5,-,TRBV7-8,-,ASSLGSGGNQPQH